The 8 T cell receptor beta chains presented below share a single source sample, sequenced in a study of Ad26.COV2.S vaccination and SARS-CoV-2 variants (dated by TCRdb to the early 2020s). Sample treatment or condition, as interpreted from the label and publication: some 20 received Ad26.COV2.S at low or high dose, single or two shots; about 5 received placebo; per-sample allocation not given. For vaccine and placebo recipients, the sequenced repertoires came from samples collected on day 63 after the first injection. The library was built by means of the immunoSEQ multiplex PCR assay. Not all clones reach the TCRdb copy of this immuneACCESS table, which keeps in-frame sequences only. Checked studies attribute under half of the gap to unresolved V genes and leave the rest unexplained. In all, the sample holds about 680,000 clones, and around 90% of those were seen once. Approximately 1.5% of the sample goes to the ten largest clones.

This material consisted of peripheral blood, taken in a trial of Ad26.COV2.S vaccine versus placebo. Receptor source: a person aged 18-60 years who received the Ad26.COV2.S COVID-19 vaccine or a placebo.

V usage is TRBV15 and J usage is TRBJ2-3; 14 positions match TRBD2. From germline, CDR1 is LNHNV and CDR2 YYDKDF (reference sequence). Losses at the gene ends were 5 bases for V and 6 bases for J; bases not matched to a gene: 4. This CDR3 comprises 15 residues. Written as DNA, the CDR3 is TGTGCCACCAGCCTGGGACTAGCGGGAGTTGATACGCAGTATTTT. Its protein product is CATSLGLAGVDTQYF. Variable domain in full (rest from reference TRBV15 and TRBJ2-3): DAMVIQNPRYQVTQFGKPVTLSCSQTLNHNVMYWYQQKSSQAPKLLFHYYDKDFNNEADTPDNFQSRRPNTSFCFLDIRSPGLGDTAMYLCATSLGLAGVDTQYFGPGTRLTVL.

The chain joins TRBV6-4 to TRBJ2-1; 11 bases are a match to TRBD2. Germline values: CDR1 MRHNA, CDR2 SNTAGT. V lost 4 bases, J lost 9 bases, and 2 bases stayed unmatched. This CDR3 has 13 amino acids. CDR3 sequence: CASSVAGGREQFF. CDR3 in DNA: TGTGCCAGCAGTGTAGCGGGGGGGCGTGAGCAGTTCTTC.

The table lists this clone with a few counts. The chain couples TRBV12-3 or TRBV12-4 to TRBJ1-2; tentatively, D is TRBD1 (5 bases). Between the trimmed V and J ends, which lost 4 bases and 12 bases, there was a span of 15 bases. The length of the CDR3 is 12 residues. The CDR3 reads CASSSRKGGDTF. The CDR3 region has the DNA TGTGCCAGCAGTTCCCGAAAGGGAGGGGACACCTTC.

The rearrangement joins TRBV5-1 to TRBJ2-7; TRBD1 agrees at 9 bases. Germline V gives CDR1 SGHRS, CDR2 YFSETQ. The CDR3 has 15 residues. After removal of 4 bases from V and 1 base from J, the junction contained 6 bases not matched to a gene. CDR3 DNA sequence: TGCGCCAGCAGCCGCGGGACAGGGAATTCCTACGAGCAGTACTTC. Translation: CASSRGTGNSYEQYF.

The chain recombines TRBV2 with TRBJ2-6; D gene uncertain. CDR1 and CDR2 (germline): SNHLY, FYNNEI. V was trimmed by 4 bases and J by 2 bases, leaving 6 bases between them. The CDR3 totals 14 residues. CDR3 coding DNA: TGTGCCAGCAGTGCGTGGACTGGGGCCAACGTCCTGACTTTC. Amino acids: CASSAWTGANVLTF. Filled out from reference TRBV2 and TRBJ2-6, the complete variable domain reads EPEVTQTPSHQVTQMGQEVILRCVPISNHLYFYWYRQILGQKVEFLVSFYNNEISEKSEIFDDQFSVERPDGSNFTLKIRSTKLEDSAMYFCASSAWTGANVLTFGAGSRLTVL.

V is TRBV13 and J is TRBJ1-1; unclear D gene. Trimming took off 5 bases at V and 7 bases at J, with 8 bases between the two ends. The CDR3 consists of 11 residues. Germline CDR1 reads PRHDT; CDR2 reads FYEKMQ (reference sequence). The CDR3 sequence is CASSIDREAFF. CDR3 in DNA: TGTGCCAGCAGCATTGACCGTGAAGCTTTCTTT.

The rearrangement links TRBV19 to TRBJ2-3; TRBD1 matches at 7 bases. The CDR3 is made up of 14 amino acids. The V gene's germline CDR1 is LNHDA and CDR2 SQIVND (reference sequence). Germline trimming cut 3 bases from V and 3 bases from J; bases unmatched to any gene: 3. The DNA of the CDR3 is TGTGCCAGTAGTATTGGGACAGTAACAGATACGCAGTATTTT. This translates into CASSIGTVTDTQYF.

The rearrangement uses TRBV6-2 or TRBV6-3 and TRBJ2-7, with 8 nucleotides matching TRBD1. The germline gives CDR1 MNHEY, CDR2 SVGEGT. The CDR3 is made up of 16 amino acids. V was pared by 6 bases and J by 5 bases, with 15 bases of the junction left unmatched. The CDR3, as DNA: TGTGCCAGCAGCGCCACCGGCGGGACAGGAGTCCACGAGCAGTACTTC. Its protein product is CASSATGGTGVHEQYF.